This entry lists 7 T cell receptor beta chains sequenced from one sample in a study of beta chain features in type 1 diabetes. Expressed TCRB transcripts were sequenced because the entire RNA isolate underwent reverse transcription. Libraries were prepared by immunoSEQ multiplex PCR; TCRdb keeps only in-frame clonotypes and omits some of them. The table records hundreds of thousands of clones, around 10% of them present only once. The source material was naive CD4+ T cells from blood. These receptors were obtained from a woman under 30 in good health.

The V call is TRBV6-6, the J call TRBJ1-2, with 8 bases fitting TRBD1. Germline V CDR1 and CDR2: MNHNY, SVGAGI (reference sequence). The CDR3 runs to 13 residues. Trimming cost V 5 bases and J 6 bases; bases outside gene matches: 5. The CDR3, as DNA: TGTGCCAGCAGTCAGGACAGGGACCATGGCTACACCTTC. It codes for CASSQDRDHGYTF.

This clone was seen more than once but under ten times. This rearrangement joins TRBV15 to TRBJ2-2; D is unclear. This CDR3 has 14 residues. Germline V gene sequence: CDR1 LNHNV, CDR2 YYDKDF (reference sequence). Trimming stripped 8 bases from V and 5 bases from J, with 15 bases between. CDR3 region: CATEAPSRTGELFF. The CDR3 DNA sequence: TGTGCCACCGAGGCCCCGAGTAGAACCGGGGAGCTGTTTTTT. Combining the CDR3 with reference TRBV15 and TRBJ2-2 gives the whole variable domain DAMVIQNPRYQVTQFGKPVTLSCSQTLNHNVMYWYQQKSSQAPKLLFHYYDKDFNNEADTPDNFQSRRPNTSFCFLDIRSPGLGDTAMYLCATEAPSRTGELFFGEGSRLTVL.

This chain connects TRBV7-6 to TRBJ2-7, with D possibly TRBD2 on 5 matching bases. In germline, CDR1 is SGHVS, CDR2 FNYEAQ. The CDR3 totals 17 residues. Trimming cost V 0 bases and J 6 bases, with 21 bases left between them. CDR3 DNA: TGTGCCAGCAGCTTAGCTCTAGGGTGGGAGAGGGTCTCCGAGCAGTACTTC. This translates into CASSLALGWERVSEQYF. Full variable domain (rest looked up from reference TRBV7-6 and TRBJ2-7): GAGVSQSPRYKVTKRGQDVALRCDPISGHVSLYWYRQALGQGPEFLTYFNYEAQQDKSGLPNDRFSAERPEGSISTLTIQRTEQRDSAMYRCASSLALGWERVSEQYFGPGTRLTVT.

This clone was seen a handful of times. The CDR3 sequence is CSVLGGYGYTF. The CDR3 nucleotides read TGCAGCGTCCTCGGGGGCTATGGCTACACCTTC. The V gene is TRBV29-1, the J gene TRBJ1-2; a possible D gene is TRBD1 (5 bases). The CDR3 loop spans 11 amino acids. V lost 6 bases to trimming and J lost 4 bases, with 9 bases between them. Germline V gene lookup returns CDR1 SQVTM and CDR2 ANQGSEA.

This clone was counted a few times. The gene calls are TRBV12-5 and TRBJ1-1, with D unresolved. V gave up 6 bases and J gave up 6 bases, with 11 bases separating them. Germline values: CDR1 LGHNT, CDR2 FRNRAP. The CDR3 is made up of 12 amino acids. In DNA, the CDR3 is TGTGCTAGTGGCCCCCCCCGCGCTGAAGCTTTCTTT. Encoded protein: CASGPPRAEAFF.

This clone was counted only a few times. This chain joins TRBV7-9 and TRBJ2-1; 7 bases align to TRBD2. V lost 1 base and J lost 7; bases outside the gene matches: 13. The CDR3 extends over 17 amino acids. The V gene's germline CDR1 is SEHNR and CDR2 FQNEAQ (reference sequence). CDR3 sequence: CASSLEWGRAKRNEQFF. CDR3 DNA: TGTGCCAGCAGCTTAGAATGGGGGAGGGCCAAACGGAATGAGCAGTTCTTC.

This clone was observed a handful of times. J is TRBJ1-5 and V is TRBV7-6; 9 bases line up with TRBD1. Per germline, CDR1 SGHVS and CDR2 FNYEAQ. The CDR3 extends over 16 amino acids. V shed 5 bases, J shed 0 bases, and the junction held 5 bases outside the gene matches. CDR3 protein: CASSIGTGNSNQPQHF. The CDR3 region has the DNA TGTGCCAGCAGCATAGGGACAGGGAATAGCAATCAGCCCCAGCATTTT.